This TCR beta chain was captured in a study of blood T cell repertoires in COVID-19. The CDR3 sequence is 14 residues long. Germline values: CDR1 KGHSH, CDR2 LQKENI. The V and J ends lost 2 bases and 10 bases, in that order; junction bases with no gene match: 8. Per the original data handling: Counts of nucleated cells, estimated from reference gene primer amplification, were obtained. The method was immunoSEQ multiplex PCR; TCRdb's version includes in-frame clones alone and lacks a portion of them. That table furnishes V, J and clone size, whereas the DNA furnished D and trimming. The sample carries 40,000 to 55,000 clones, 70% to 80% recorded once.

Input material: PBMCs or T cells enriched from blood (not recorded which). This clonotype originated in a woman aged 50 to 65 with acute COVID-19. This chain connects TRBV18 to TRBJ2-5, with TRBD1 matching over 9 bases. This CDR3 is CASSPGVDRGDQYF. CDR3 sequence (DNA): TGTGCCAGCTCACCAGGGGTGGACAGGGGCGACCAGTACTTC. The whole variable domain, filled in from reference TRBV18 and TRBJ2-5, reads NAGVMQNPRHLVRRRGQEARLRCSPMKGHSHVYWYRQLPEEGLKFMVYLQKENIIDESGMPKERFSAEFPKEGPSILRIQQVVRGDSAAYFCASSPGVDRGDQYFGPGTRLLVL.